Sequencing of this TCR beta chain was carried out in a study of metastatic and nonmetastatic thyroid tumors. Study background: Both malignant and benign thyroid patients supplied peripheral blood and tumor or nodule tissue samples, across which the repertoires of these patients were then compared.

There were no patients who had received any treatment before thyroid surgery. In this sample, this clone turned up many times. The antigen is not known. Whole-study results and caveats: Malignant thyroid tumors reportedly exceeded benign nodules significantly in TCR beta diversity, with the difference appearing in blood and tumor.

In germline, CDR1 is SGHTA, CDR2 FQGNSA. The V gene lost 1 base and the J gene lost 7 bases, with 11 bases spanning the gap. This CDR3 has 14 residues. Per the study methods: The study took CDR3 differences across clinicopathological groups and made a distant-metastasis classifier for papillary thyroid cancer from them. TCRdb reanalyzed the PCR reads with MiXCR. The authors' filters were not applied to this entry. The sample consists of approximately 24,000 clones, around 23% of them appearing once. V and J are TRBV7-2 and TRBJ1-3; D is unclear. This TCR was sampled from a male donor with papillary thyroid cancer or a benign thyroid nodule (not recorded which). Some clones in this sample may be carry-over from other donors' samples. The sequenced material came from blood. The CDR3 nucleotides are TGTGCCAGCAGCTTAGGTCCGGGAGGGAACACCATATATTTT. It is translated as CASSLGPGGNTIYF.